These 32 T cell receptor beta chains were all obtained from the same sample, sequenced in a study of blood T cell repertoires in COVID-19. TCRdb keeps only in-frame clones here, not all; method: immunoSEQ multiplex PCR. The repertoire consists of around 130,000 clones, with roughly 80% occurring once and the leading ten covering approximately 17%. Sequencing was carried out using peripheral blood. These receptors came from a woman of 80 years or more with acute or convalescent COVID-19.

This sequence joins TRBV12-3 or TRBV12-4 and TRBJ2-5; weak D call: TRBD2 (5 bases). The CDR3 consists of 13 residues. Trimming left V 3 bases short and J 5 bases short, with 10 bases between. This CDR3 is CASSFYGEETQYF. The CDR3 region has the DNA TGTGCCAGCAGTTTTTATGGGGAGGAGACCCAGTACTTC.

The rearrangement uses TRBV11-2 and TRBJ2-5; D is possibly TRBD2 (6 bases). Trimming removed 1 base from V and 4 bases from J, with 16 bases in between. Per the germline V gene, CDR1 is SGHAT and CDR2 is FQNNGV. This CDR3 contains 16 residues. The CDR3 bases are TGTGCCAGCAGCTTAGGACACGGGGAGGTAGGAGAGACCCAGTACTTC. Its protein is CASSLGHGEVGETQYF.

This sequence joins TRBV5-6 and TRBJ2-1; 8 nucleotides line up with TRBD2. The length of the CDR3 is 16 residues. Germline V gene sequence: CDR1 SGHDT, CDR2 YYEEEE. V shed 0 bases and J 4 bases; nucleotides not matched to a gene: 6. The CDR3 here is CASSLVLSGRYNEQFF. Written as DNA, the CDR3 is TGTGCCAGCAGCTTGGTGCTGAGCGGGAGATACAATGAGCAGTTCTTC.

The chain combines TRBV12-3 or TRBV12-4 with TRBJ1-2; D unresolved. The CDR3 sequence is 12 residues long. V was clipped by 8 bases and J by 4 bases, with 11 bases between them. The CDR3 region has the DNA TGTGCCAGCGGGGAGGGAGTCTATGGCTACACCTTC. Its translation is CASGEGVYGYTF.

V gene TRBV7-2 combines with J gene TRBJ2-7; D might be TRBD1 (7 bases). The CDR3 has 15 amino acids. The V end lost 4 bases, the J end lost 2 bases, and 15 bases lay between the germline ends. Per the germline V gene, CDR1 is SGHTA and CDR2 is FQGNSA. CDR3 nucleotide sequence: TGTGCCAGCAGCTATTTGGCGGGACAGCCCTACGAGCAGTACTTC. It translates to CASSYLAGQPYEQYF.

The V call is TRBV5-1, the J call TRBJ2-7, with 7 positions matching TRBD2. CDR1 and CDR2 from the germline V gene are SGHRS and YFSETQ. The length of the CDR3 is 17 residues. V was clipped by 0 bases and J by 0 bases; unmatched bases: 9. CDR3 nucleotide sequence: TGCGCCAGCAGCTTGGGGCGGGAGAAGGATCGCTCCTACGAGCAGTACTTC. Residues: CASSLGREKDRSYEQYF.

The gene calls are TRBV6-6 and TRBJ2-5; 7 positions match TRBD2. Trimming removed 6 bases from V and 3 bases from J; junction bases left unmatched: 7. Germline V gives CDR1 MNHNY, CDR2 SVGAGI (reference sequence). This CDR3 has 14 amino acids. The CDR3 spells CASSDNLAEETQYF. In DNA form, the CDR3 reads TGTGCCAGCAGCGATAACCTAGCGGAAGAGACCCAGTACTTC.

V gene TRBV2 combines with J gene TRBJ1-5, with D possibly being TRBD1 (6 bases). Germline CDR1 is SNHLY and CDR2 is FYNNEI. This CDR3 is 15 amino acids long. The V end lost 4 bases, the J end lost 6 bases, and 16 bases lay between the germline ends. The CDR3 nucleotides are TGTGCCAGCAGTGGGGGGGGGCGAGTGGGTCAGCCCCAGCATTTT. This sequence encodes CASSGGGRVGQPQHF.

The V call is TRBV7-2, the J call TRBJ2-5; D possibly corresponds to TRBD1 (7 bases). CDR1 SGHTA and CDR2 FQGNSA come from the germline V gene. Between the trimmed V and J ends, which lost 1 base and 1 base, there was a span of 13 bases. The CDR3 length is 16 residues. The DNA of the CDR3 is TGTGCCAGCAGCTTAGTAGGGGGGACAGTCCAAGAGACCCAGTACTTC. Translating gives CASSLVGGTVQETQYF.

This clone was seen only once. This chain joins TRBV6-2 or TRBV6-3 and TRBJ2-1; 8 bases align to TRBD2. The CDR3 extends over 16 amino acids. V lost 0 bases and J lost 5; bases outside the gene matches: 6. Germline V gives CDR1 MNHEY, CDR2 SVGEGT. The CDR3 spells CASSYSDGRDHNEQFF. The CDR3, as DNA: TGTGCCAGCAGTTACTCGGACGGGAGGGACCACAATGAGCAGTTCTTC.

There are a few counts of this clone. In DNA form, the CDR3 reads TGTGCCAGCAGCCCCGACGGCGGCCTATCTAGCACAGATACGCAGTATTTT. Protein product: CASSPDGGLSSTDTQYF. The gene calls are TRBV7-9 and TRBJ2-3; D is ambiguous. The CDR3 loop spans 17 amino acids. Germline V lookup: CDR1 SEHNR, CDR2 FQNEAQ (reference sequence). V was trimmed by 5 bases and J by 0 bases, leaving 18 bases between them.

CDR3 bases: TGTGCCAGTAGCGGGACAGGGGAATACCAGCCCCAGCATTTT. Translating gives CASSGTGEYQPQHF. The rearrangement uses TRBV19 and TRBJ1-5; the match to TRBD1 covers 10 bases. The junction had 6 bases not matched to a gene; V was cut back by 6 bases and J by 7 bases. The CDR3 covers 14 residues. Germline V CDR1 and CDR2: LNHDA, SQIVND (reference sequence).

A single count supports this clone. The gene calls are TRBV7-8 and TRBJ2-7, with a tentative D call TRBD1 (6 bases). The germline V and J ends were trimmed by 1 base and 7 bases, with 14 bases remaining between them. Looked up from germline, CDR1 is SGHVS and CDR2 is FQNEAQ. The CDR3 sequence is 14 residues long. The CDR3 nucleotides read TGTGCCAGCAGCTTAGTCCCAGAAAGGGGGGAGCAGTACTTC. This encodes CASSLVPERGEQYF.

The genes are TRBV27 and TRBJ2-2; maybe TRBD1 (5 bases). The CDR3 loop spans 14 amino acids. Germline V gene sequence: CDR1 MNHEY, CDR2 SMNVEV (reference sequence). V gave up 6 bases and J gave up 3 bases, with 11 bases separating them. As DNA, the CDR3 is TGTGCCAGCAGCACCACCAGGGACACCGGGGAGCTGTTTTTT. The encoded protein is CASSTTRDTGELFF.

This clone turned up a few times. This rearrangement joins TRBV7-2 to TRBJ2-7; TRBD1 agrees at 11 bases. CDR1 is SGHTA and CDR2 is FQGNSA in the germline V gene. The junction had 9 bases not matched to a gene; V was cut back by 4 bases and J by 7 bases. This CDR3 has 15 amino acids. The CDR3 reads CASSSLRDRGGEQYF. The CDR3, as DNA: TGTGCCAGCAGCTCTCTCCGGGACAGGGGGGGGGAGCAGTACTTC. The whole variable domain, filled in from reference TRBV7-2 and TRBJ2-7, reads GAGVSQSPSNKVTEKGKDVELRCDPISGHTALYWYRQSLGQGLEFLIYFQGNSAPDKSGLPSDRFSAERTGGSVSTLTIQRTQQEDSAVYLCASSSLRDRGGEQYFGPGTRLTVT.

The rearrangement joins TRBV5-6 to TRBJ2-5, with TRBD1 matching over 9 bases. Germline V gives CDR1 SGHDT, CDR2 YYEEEE. This CDR3 contains 16 residues. J lost 2 bases, V lost 4 bases, and 9 bases had no gene match. The CDR3 loop is CASSLYRGQVQETQYF. The CDR3 bases are TGTGCCAGCAGCCTCTACAGGGGGCAGGTTCAAGAGACCCAGTACTTC.

This clone was found a few times. The rearrangement links TRBV7-2 to TRBJ1-4, with D perhaps matching TRBD1 (5 bases). V lost 1 base and J lost 3, with 9 bases in between. This CDR3 has 15 amino acids. Per the germline V gene, CDR1 is SGHTA and CDR2 is FQGNSA. In nucleotides, the CDR3 is TGTGCCAGCAGCTTAGGTGCGGGGGCTAATGAAAAACTGTTTTTT. Its protein product is CASSLGAGANEKLFF.

The rearrangement uses TRBV5-1 and TRBJ2-3; no clear D gene. V dropped 0 bases and J dropped 0 bases, with 11 bases sitting between them. CDR1 is SGHRS, CDR2 YFSETQ, per germline. This CDR3 is built from 16 residues. The CDR3 DNA follows: TGCGCCAGCAGCTTGGGCGGCGGTTCTAGCACAGATACGCAGTATTTT. Its protein product is CASSLGGGSSTDTQYF.

This sequence joins TRBV7-9 and TRBJ1-2, with 7 bases that match TRBD1. The CDR3 runs 13 residues. Germline V lookup: CDR1 SEHNR, CDR2 FQNEAQ (reference sequence). Germline trimming cut 3 bases from V and 2 bases from J; bases unmatched to any gene: 0. This CDR3 is CASSLGQNYGYTF. DNA of the CDR3: TGTGCCAGCAGCTTGGGACAGAACTATGGCTACACCTTC.

CDR3 amino acids: CASSPRDRVYLEQYF. The CDR3 DNA sequence: TGTGCCAGCTCACCCCGGGACAGGGTATATCTCGAGCAGTACTTC. The chain joins TRBV18 to TRBJ2-7; 9 bases are a match to TRBD1. Looked up from germline, CDR1 is KGHSH and CDR2 is LQKENI. This CDR3 comprises 15 residues. With 3 bases clipped from V and 6 bases from J, the junction kept 9 bases outside the gene matches.

The J gene is TRBJ1-1, the V gene TRBV2; D unclear. From germline, CDR1 is SNHLY and CDR2 FYNNEI. The CDR3 has 11 residues. The V end was cut by 3 bases, the J end by 11 bases, with 10 bases between. CDR3 bases: TGTGCCAGCAGTGAGGGCCGCGAGGCTTTCTTT. This sequence encodes CASSEGREAFF.

This clone was seen only once. This chain connects TRBV30 to TRBJ2-5; maybe TRBD1 (5 bases). The germline gives CDR1 GTSNPN, CDR2 SVGIG (reference sequence). The CDR3 is 15 amino acids. Trimming shortened V by 0 bases and J by 1 base, and 12 bases separated the two germline ends. CDR3 residues: CAWSVGAGIQETQYF. Written as DNA, the CDR3 is TGTGCCTGGAGTGTAGGGGCAGGAATCCAAGAGACCCAGTACTTC.

The rearrangement uses TRBV5-4 and TRBJ2-1, with 13 bases aligning to TRBD2. Germline loops: CDR1 SGHNT, CDR2 YYREEE (reference sequence). The V segment lost 4 bases and the J segment 0 bases; nucleotides outside the gene matches: 4. The CDR3 spans 17 residues. The CDR3 DNA reads TGTGCCAGCAGCACCAGACTAGCGGGGGGCTCCTACAATGAGCAGTTCTTC. It translates to CASSTRLAGGSYNEQFF.

J is TRBJ1-4 and V is TRBV4-3, with TRBD1 as a possible D gene (6 bases). This CDR3 comprises 15 residues. Germline V gives CDR1 LGHNA, CDR2 YSLEER. V lost 2 bases to trimming and J lost 8 bases, with 15 bases between them. The CDR3 region is CASSQNRAKVEKLFF. CDR3 sequence (DNA): TGCGCCAGCAGCCAAAACAGGGCCAAAGTCGAAAAACTGTTTTTT.

The V and J genes are TRBV10-1 and TRBJ2-1, with D uncertain. The CDR3 runs to 16 residues. V was pared by 0 bases and J by 2 bases, with 11 bases between. Germline V gene sequence: CDR1 WNHNN, CDR2 SYGVQD (reference sequence). CDR3 in DNA: TGCGCCAGCAGTGAGTCGCTGGCTCCCCCCTACAATGAGCAGTTCTTC. Translated, it gives CASSESLAPPYNEQFF.

The rearrangement joins TRBV13 to TRBJ2-1, with D perhaps matching TRBD2 (5 bases). Per the germline V gene, CDR1 is PRHDT and CDR2 is FYEKMQ (reference sequence). Trimming shortened V by 0 bases and J by 15 bases, and 9 bases separated the two germline ends. The CDR3 is 11 residues long. The CDR3 region is CASSLGDSVFF. CDR3 coding DNA: TGTGCCAGCAGCTTAGGGGACTCCGTGTTCTTC.

CDR3: CASSRDSGNQPQHF. CDR3 sequence (DNA): TGCGCCAGCAGCCGGGACTCAGGCAATCAGCCCCAGCATTTT. The chain links TRBV4-1 to TRBJ1-5; possible D gene TRBD1, 5 bases. The germline gives CDR1 MGHRA, CDR2 YSYEKL. V was cut by 4 bases and J by 2 bases, with 9 bases left in between. The CDR3 spans 14 residues.

The chain joins TRBV3-1 (or the pseudogene TRBV3-2) to TRBJ1-6, with TRBD1 as a possible D gene (5 bases). This CDR3 region has 16 residues. Between the trimmed V and J ends, which lost 6 bases and 5 bases, there was a span of 17 bases. Germline lookup yields CDR1 LGHDT and CDR2 YNNKEL (reference sequence). The CDR3 DNA reads TGTGCCAGCAGTCATCGGGGGTCCCTGAATAATTCACCCCTCCACTTT. This sequence encodes CASSHRGSLNNSPLHF.

V and J are TRBV27 and TRBJ1-4; D is possibly TRBD1 (6 bases). Germline loops: CDR1 MNHEY, CDR2 SMNVEV (reference sequence). The CDR3 runs 18 residues. The V gene lost 5 bases and the J gene lost 1 base, with 20 bases spanning the gap. CDR3 DNA sequence: TGTGCCAGCAGTAGAGCAGGGCAGGGGTATGGAACTAATGAAAAACTGTTTTTT. Protein product: CASSRAGQGYGTNEKLFF. The whole variable domain, remainder taken from reference TRBV27 and TRBJ1-4, is EAQVTQNPRYLITVTGKKLTVTCSQNMNHEYMSWYRQDPGLGLRQIYYSMNVEVTDKGDVPEGYKVSRKEKRNFPLILESPSPNQTSLYFCASSRAGQGYGTNEKLFFGSGTQLSVL.

V and J are TRBV5-1 and TRBJ1-3; the D is unclear. Germline V gene sequence: CDR1 SGHRS, CDR2 YFSETQ. This CDR3 spans 16 amino acids. V lost 4 bases and J lost 0, with 14 bases in between. The CDR3 DNA sequence: TGCGCCAGCAGCCCCGACGGCAGGCCCTCTGGAAACACCATATATTTT. This encodes CASSPDGRPSGNTIYF.

The J gene is TRBJ2-7, the V gene TRBV9; the match to TRBD1 covers 7 bases. Per the germline V gene, CDR1 is SGDLS and CDR2 is YYNGEE. Trimming removed 0 bases from V and 2 bases from J; junction bases left unmatched: 2. This CDR3 has 14 amino acids. The CDR3: CASSVAGQTYEQYF. CDR3 coding DNA: TGTGCCAGCAGCGTAGCGGGACAGACCTACGAGCAGTACTTC. Filled out from reference TRBV9 and TRBJ2-7, the complete variable domain reads DSGVTQTPKHLITATGQRVTLRCSPRSGDLSVYWYQQSLDQGLQFLIQYYNGEERAKGNILERFSAQQFPDLHSELNLSSLELGDSALYFCASSVAGQTYEQYFGPGTRLTVT.

The genes are TRBV7-2 and TRBJ2-7; 8 bases line up with TRBD2. With 5 bases clipped from V and 3 bases from J, the junction kept 6 bases outside the gene matches. The CDR3 consists of 14 residues. CDR1 is SGHTA and CDR2 is FQGNSA in the germline V gene. The CDR3 sequence: CASSPRSGGYEQYF. DNA of the CDR3: TGTGCCAGCAGCCCCCGGAGCGGGGGCTACGAGCAGTACTTC.